The present TCR beta chain was sequenced within a study of OX40 agonist ivuxolimab in advanced cancers. At cycle 4 day 1, cycle 7 day 1, and baseline, blood was sampled. Study findings and constraints: On average, CD8+ T cells had more expanded clones than CD4+.

Some clones are missing from TCRdb's copy, which holds only in-frame ones; the method was immunoSEQ multiplex PCR. Among more than 10,000 clones listed, 67% were seen once. Comment on this clone: Its antigen is currently unknown.

The receptor's source is an adult with an advanced solid tumor such as melanoma, head and neck, liver or kidney cancer. The sample consisted of CD4+ or CD8+ T cells sorted from blood, taken in a trial of the OX40 agonist ivuxolimab.

CDR3 sequence reads: CASSSGMNEQYF. The DNA of the CDR3 is TGTGCCAGCAGTAGCGGGATGAACGAGCAGTACTTC. The rearrangement joins TRBV6-5 to TRBJ2-7, with 7 bases fitting TRBD2. J lost 5 bases, V lost 5 bases, and 3 bases had no gene match. Germline CDR1 reads MNHEY; CDR2 reads SVGAGI. The CDR3 totals 12 residues.